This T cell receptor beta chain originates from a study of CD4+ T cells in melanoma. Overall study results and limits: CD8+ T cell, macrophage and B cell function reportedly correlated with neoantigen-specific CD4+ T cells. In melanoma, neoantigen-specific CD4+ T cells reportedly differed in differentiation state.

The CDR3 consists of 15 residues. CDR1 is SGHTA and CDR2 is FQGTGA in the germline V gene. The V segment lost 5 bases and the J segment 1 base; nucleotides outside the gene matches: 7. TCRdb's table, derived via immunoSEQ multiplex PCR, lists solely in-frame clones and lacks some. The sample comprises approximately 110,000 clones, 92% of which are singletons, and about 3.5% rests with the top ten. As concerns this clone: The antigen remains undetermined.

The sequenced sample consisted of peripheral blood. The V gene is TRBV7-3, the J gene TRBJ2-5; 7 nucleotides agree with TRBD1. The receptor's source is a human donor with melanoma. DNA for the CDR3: TGTGCCAGCAGCCCAACAGGGGTCCCCCAAGAGACCCAGTACTTC. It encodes CASSPTGVPQETQYF. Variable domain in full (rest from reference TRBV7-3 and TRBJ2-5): GAGVSQTPSNKVTEKGKYVELRCDPISGHTALYWYRQSLGQGPEFLIYFQGTGAADDSGLPNDRFFAVRPEGSVSTLKIQRTERGDSAVYLCASSPTGVPQETQYFGPGTRLLVL.